The 25 T cell receptor beta chains below were found in one sample sequenced in a study of blood T cells in healthy people across ages (dated by TCRdb to the mid-2010s). Library construction relied on 5' RACE. For sequencing, an Illumina HiSeq 2500 was employed. The second PCR ran for about 6 to 11 cycles and used a J-beta primer mix along with a sample-barcoded 5' primer. TCRdb itself trimmed the public reads at Q25 with fastp, ran MiXCR and retained productive beta chains. When rows share a CDR3 protein, they turn into one entry using the most common DNA and genes. The sample profile shows about 1.5 million distinct CDR3 sequences; approximately 42% of them were found once. Of the sample, approximately 4.1% falls within the top ten clones. The sequencing sample was made of blood. These receptors were collected from a woman between 18 and 29 years old in good health.

This clonotype was counted only a few times. This rearrangement joins TRBV7-2 to TRBJ2-3; 11 nucleotides line up with TRBD2. There are 12 residues in the CDR3. Per the germline V gene, CDR1 is SGHTA and CDR2 is FQGNSA. V lost 6 bases, J lost 11 bases, and 4 bases stayed unmatched. The CDR3 DNA sequence: TGTGCCAGCAGTATTGGACTAGCGGGGCAGTATTTT. Amino acid sequence: CASSIGLAGQYF.

The chain couples TRBV7-2 to TRBJ1-1, with D unclear. The CDR3 covers 13 residues. Trimming pared 3 bases from V and 10 bases from J, leaving 15 bases between. CDR1 is SGHTA, CDR2 FQGNSA, per germline. For the CDR3, the DNA is TGTGCCAGCAGCTTGAGACTTATTAACGGAGCTTTCTTT. This gives the protein CASSLRLINGAFF.

The gene calls are TRBV7-9 and TRBJ2-7, with D uncertain. Trimming stripped 3 bases from V and 6 bases from J, with 9 bases between. This CDR3 spans 12 amino acids. Germline V gene lookup returns CDR1 SEHNR and CDR2 FQNEAQ (reference sequence). The CDR3 spells CASSFSYSEQYF. As DNA, the CDR3 is TGTGCCAGCAGCTTCAGCTATTCCGAGCAGTACTTC.

This clonotype has a handful of counts. The V and J genes are TRBV28 and TRBJ1-3, with no clear D. This CDR3 contains 15 residues. CDR1 MDHEN and CDR2 SYDVKM come from the germline V gene. The germline V and J ends were trimmed by 0 bases and 0 bases, with 6 bases remaining between them. The CDR3 sequence is CASSLWVLSGNTIYF. The DNA for the CDR3 is TGTGCCAGCAGTTTATGGGTGCTCTCTGGAAACACCATATATTTT.

Here the CDR3 DNA reads TGCGCCAGCAGCCAAGGGTCGCGGGGCTATGGCTACACCTTC. It specifies CASSQGSRGYGYTF. The V call is TRBV4-1, the J call TRBJ1-2; D ambiguous. The germline CDR1 and CDR2 sequences are MGHRA and YSYEKL. Between the trimmed V and J ends, which lost 1 base and 4 bases, there was a span of 10 bases. The CDR3 runs 14 residues.

The V gene is TRBV24-1, the J gene TRBJ2-2; no reliable D call. V was pared by 1 base and J by 6 bases, with 14 bases between. The CDR3 length is 16 residues. CDR1 is KGHDR, CDR2 SFDVKD, per germline. CDR3 DNA sequence: TGTGCCACCAGTGATTTCGCTTCGTCGGGTTCCGGGGAGCTGTTTTTT. Translation gives CATSDFASSGSGELFF.

This clonotype was seen a handful of times. CDR3 bases: TGTGCCACCAAGGAGAAGGTCCGTCAGCCCCAGCATTTT. Protein sequence: CATKEKVRQPQHF. The chain couples TRBV24-1 to TRBJ1-5; D is uncertain. The V gene's germline CDR1 is KGHDR and CDR2 SFDVKD. The CDR3 covers 13 residues. Between the trimmed V and J ends, which lost 8 bases and 6 bases, there was a span of 13 bases.

CDR3 nucleotide sequence: TGTGCCAGCAGCTTGAGGACCCAGAGGGAGACCCAGTACTTC. Its protein product is CASSLRTQRETQYF. The rearrangement links TRBV11-2 to TRBJ2-5; D remains unclear. The germline V gene has CDR1 SGHAT and CDR2 FQNNGV. The V end was cut by 3 bases, the J end by 5 bases, with 13 bases between. The CDR3 length is 14 residues.

Worth noting for this clonotype: A read error may produce the germline difference seen at one junction end. This chain joins TRBV7-2 and TRBJ2-1; D may be TRBD1 or TRBD2 (5 bases each). Germline CDR1 SGHTA, CDR2 FQGNSA. The CDR3 covers 15 residues. The CDR3 region has the DNA TGTGCCAGCAGCCCTGTTTGGGGGTCCTACAATGAGCGGTTCTTC. Translating it yields CASSPVWGSYNERFF.

This clonotype was seen a handful of times. The junction differs from germline at one of its ends, possibly a read error. The rearrangement uses TRBV6-1 and TRBJ2-5, with 10 bases matching TRBD2. The CDR3 contains 15 residues. The germline CDR1 and CDR2 sequences are MNHNS and SASEGT. The CDR3 spells CASSKAGGNQETQYF. The CDR3 DNA reads TGTGCCAGCAGTAAAGCGGGAGGGAACCAAGAGACCCAGTACTTC.

About this clonotype itself: A read error may produce the germline difference seen at one junction end. This chain connects TRBV5-6 to TRBJ2-6; TRBD1 agrees at 7 bases. Germline CDR1 and CDR2: SGHDT and YYEEEE. This CDR3 contains 17 residues. CDR3 residues: CASSLGGVSSGADVLTF. DNA for the CDR3: TGTGCCAGCAGCTTAGGGGGCGTTTCCTCTGGGGCCGACGTCCTGACTTTC.

The table lists this clonotype with a few counts. The chain has TRBV7-2 and TRBJ1-2, with TRBD1 matching 8 bases. The germline V gene encodes CDR1 SGHTA and CDR2 FQGNSA. The CDR3 has 14 amino acids. Trimming removed 5 bases from V and 6 bases from J; junction bases left unmatched: 8. Here the CDR3 DNA reads TGTGCCAGCAGCGTAGAACGACAGGGGAATGGCTACACCTTC. Translated: CASSVERQGNGYTF. Full variable domain (rest looked up from reference TRBV7-2 and TRBJ1-2): GAGVSQSPSNKVTEKGKDVELRCDPISGHTALYWYRQSLGQGLEFLIYFQGNSAPDKSGLPSDRFSAERTGGSVSTLTIQRTQQEDSAVYLCASSVERQGNGYTFGSGTRLTVV.

This chain connects TRBV2 to TRBJ2-5; D could derive from TRBD1 or TRBD2 (5 bases each). Germline CDR1 is SNHLY and CDR2 is FYNNEI. V was clipped by 3 bases and J by 2 bases, with 7 bases between them. The CDR3 contains 13 residues. CDR3 DNA sequence: TGTGCCAGCAGTGAGGGACGGCAAGAGACCCAGTACTTC. This codes for CASSEGRQETQYF.

This chain connects TRBV11-3 to TRBJ2-5; maybe TRBD1 (6 bases). The CDR3 is made up of 14 amino acids. Germline CDR1 reads SGHNT; CDR2 reads YENEEA. Trimming took off 5 bases at V and 4 bases at J, with 14 bases between the two ends. The CDR3 DNA is TGTGCCAGCAGCCCCGACAGGTACGGAGAGACCCAGTACTTC. This codes for CASSPDRYGETQYF.

This clonotype was detected only a few times. The chain has TRBV15 and TRBJ2-5; 10 nucleotides agree with TRBD2. The CDR3 spans 17 residues. Germline lookup yields CDR1 LNHNV and CDR2 YYDKDF (reference sequence). The junction had 9 bases not matched to a gene; V was cut back by 1 base and J by 4 bases. CDR3: CATSRATAGGPGETQYF. The DNA for the CDR3 is TGTGCCACCAGCAGAGCAACAGCGGGAGGGCCCGGAGAGACCCAGTACTTC.

This chain uses TRBV10-3 with TRBJ2-5; 12 bases align to TRBD1. Per the germline V gene, CDR1 is ENHRY and CDR2 is SYGVKD. The J segment lost 4 bases and the V segment lost 10 bases, leaving 10 bases of the junction unmatched. The CDR3 has 15 amino acids. The DNA of the CDR3 is TGTGCCACAAGAGATGTGGGACAGGGGGCAGAGACCCAGTACTTC. It translates to CATRDVGQGAETQYF.

The rearrangement links TRBV29-1 to TRBJ2-1, with D maybe TRBD1 (5 bases). This CDR3 comprises 14 residues. The V and J ends lost 3 bases and 10 bases respectively, with 19 bases between them. Germline V gene data show CDR1 as SQVTM and CDR2 as ANQGSEA. CDR3: CSVELARHGAEQFF. CDR3 nucleotide sequence: TGCAGCGTTGAGTTGGCGCGACATGGGGCCGAGCAGTTCTTC.

V is TRBV20-1 and J is TRBJ2-3; a weak D match, TRBD2 (6 bases). V was cut by 0 bases and J by 4 bases, with 8 bases left in between. Germline V gives CDR1 DFQATT, CDR2 SNEGSKA (reference sequence). This CDR3 spans 13 amino acids. The chain's CDR3 is CSAREDYSDTQYF. The CDR3 region has the DNA TGCAGTGCTAGAGAGGACTACTCAGATACGCAGTATTTT.

The rearrangement uses TRBV12-3 or TRBV12-4 and TRBJ2-7; a weak D match, TRBD1 (6 bases). The CDR3 runs to 16 residues. The ends were cut back, 6 bases at V and 1 base at J, with 19 bases in the middle. In DNA, the CDR3 is TGTGCCAGCAGCCAGGGGCCACCTCCCGTATCCTACGAGCAGTACTTC. This sequence encodes CASSQGPPPVSYEQYF.

The gene calls are TRBV5-1 and TRBJ2-7; 8 positions agree with TRBD1. V was pared by 0 bases and J by 1 base, with 6 bases of the junction left unmatched. The CDR3 has 16 amino acids. Germline lookup yields CDR1 SGHRS and CDR2 YFSETQ. The CDR3 is CASSLDGQGRSYEQYF. CDR3 sequence (DNA): TGCGCCAGCAGCTTGGATGGACAGGGTCGGTCCTACGAGCAGTACTTC.

The chain combines TRBV20-1 with TRBJ2-1, with 13 bases lining up with TRBD2. The J segment lost 8 bases and the V segment lost 3 bases, leaving 7 bases of the junction unmatched. The CDR3 has 15 amino acids. Germline V gene data show CDR1 as DFQATT and CDR2 as SNEGSKA (reference sequence). The CDR3 nucleotides read TGCAGTGCTAGGCGGGGACTAGCGGGAAGCTATGAGCAGTTCTTC. Amino acid sequence: CSARRGLAGSYEQFF.

The rearrangement uses TRBV6-2 or TRBV6-3 and TRBJ2-5; 7 nucleotides align to TRBD1. Per germline, CDR1 MNHEY and CDR2 SVGEGT. V dropped 6 bases and J dropped 0; count of bases not matched to a gene: 22. There are 20 residues in the CDR3. For the CDR3, the DNA is TGTGCCAGCAGACGACTCGGCCTACCCAGGGACAGAGGGTACCAAGAGACCCAGTACTTC. It is translated as CASRRLGLPRDRGYQETQYF.

This clonotype was detected a few times. Relative to the germline gene, one junction end is altered; a read error may explain this. The chain has TRBV6-6 and TRBJ2-1; 11 bases are a match to TRBD2. CDR1 and CDR2 from the germline V gene are MNHNY and SVGAGI (reference sequence). The CDR3 runs 16 residues. CDR3 coding DNA: TGTGCCGGCAGTTACGCCGCACTAGCGGGAGTTGGTGAGCAGTTCTTC. Amino acids: CAGSYAALAGVGEQFF.

The V gene is TRBV29-1, the J gene TRBJ1-1; D is ambiguous. The germline V and J ends were trimmed by 4 bases and 0 bases, with 9 bases remaining between them. Per the germline V gene, CDR1 is SQVTM and CDR2 is ANQGSEA. The CDR3 has 13 residues. The CDR3 nucleotides read TGCAGCGTTGGGCAGATCATGAACACTGAAGCTTTCTTT. It specifies CSVGQIMNTEAFF.

The CDR3 loop reads CASSDGGRSYEQYF. CDR3 DNA: TGTGCCAGCAGTGATGGGGGCCGGTCCTACGAGCAGTACTTC. The J gene is TRBJ2-7, the V gene TRBV27; D is possibly TRBD1 (6 bases). There are 14 residues in the CDR3. Germline CDR1 reads MNHEY; CDR2 reads SMNVEV (reference sequence). Trimming shortened V by 5 bases and J by 1 base, and 12 bases separated the two germline ends.